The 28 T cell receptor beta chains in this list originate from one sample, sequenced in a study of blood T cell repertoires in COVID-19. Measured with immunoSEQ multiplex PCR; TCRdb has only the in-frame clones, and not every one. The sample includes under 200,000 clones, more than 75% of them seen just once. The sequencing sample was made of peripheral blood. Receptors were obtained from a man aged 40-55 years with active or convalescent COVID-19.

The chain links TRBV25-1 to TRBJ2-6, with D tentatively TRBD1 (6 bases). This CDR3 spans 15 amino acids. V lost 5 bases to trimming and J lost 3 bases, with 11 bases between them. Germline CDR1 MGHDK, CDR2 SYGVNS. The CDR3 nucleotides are TGTGCCAGCAGTAATACAGGGCTTGGGGCCAACGTCCTGACTTTC. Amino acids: CASSNTGLGANVLTF.

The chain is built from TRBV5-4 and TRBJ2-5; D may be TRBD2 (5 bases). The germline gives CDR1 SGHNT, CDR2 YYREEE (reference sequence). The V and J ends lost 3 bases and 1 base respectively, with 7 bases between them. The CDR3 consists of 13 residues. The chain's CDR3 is CASSSLAQETQYF. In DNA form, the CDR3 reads TGTGCCAGCAGCTCGCTAGCCCAAGAGACCCAGTACTTC. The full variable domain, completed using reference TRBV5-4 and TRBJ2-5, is ETGVTQSPTHLIKTRGQQVTLRCSSQSGHNTVSWYQQALGQGPQFIFQYYREEENGRGNFPPRFSGLQFPNYSSELNVNALELDDSALYLCASSSLAQETQYFGPGTRLLVL.

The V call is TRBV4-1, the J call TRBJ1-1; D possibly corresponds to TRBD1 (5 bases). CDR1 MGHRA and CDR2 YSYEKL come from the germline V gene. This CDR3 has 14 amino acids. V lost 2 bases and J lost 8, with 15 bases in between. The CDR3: CASSQLSGRTEAFF. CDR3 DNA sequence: TGCGCCAGCAGCCAACTTTCGGGCAGGACAGAAGCTTTCTTT.

The CDR3 reads CASSYSMVGAGGTEAFF. The CDR3 coding sequence is TGTGCCAGCAGTTACTCGATGGTAGGGGCTGGTGGAACTGAAGCTTTCTTT. The chain has TRBV6-2 or TRBV6-3 and TRBJ1-1, with D perhaps matching TRBD1 (5 bases). The ends were cut back, 0 bases at V and 5 bases at J, with 19 bases in the middle. This CDR3 has 17 residues. Germline-derived CDR1 and CDR2 are MNHEY and SVGEGT.

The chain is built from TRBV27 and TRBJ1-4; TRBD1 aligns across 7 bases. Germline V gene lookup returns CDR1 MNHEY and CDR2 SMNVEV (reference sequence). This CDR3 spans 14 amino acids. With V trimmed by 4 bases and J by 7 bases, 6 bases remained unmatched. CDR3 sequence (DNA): TGTGCCAGCAGTTCGAGACAGGGCATTGAAAAACTGTTTTTT. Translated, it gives CASSSRQGIEKLFF.

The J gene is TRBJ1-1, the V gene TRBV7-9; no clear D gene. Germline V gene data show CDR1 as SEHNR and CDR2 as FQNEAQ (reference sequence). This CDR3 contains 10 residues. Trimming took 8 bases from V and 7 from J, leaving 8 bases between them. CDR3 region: CASEGIEAFF. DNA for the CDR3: TGTGCCAGCGAGGGAATTGAAGCTTTCTTT. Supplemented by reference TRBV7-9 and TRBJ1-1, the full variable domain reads DTGVSQNPRHKITKRGQNVTFRCDPISEHNRLYWYRQTLGQGPEFLTYFQNEAQLEKSRLLSDRFSAERPKGSFSTLEIQRTEQGDSAMYLCASEGIEAFFGQGTRLTVV.

The CDR3 bases are TGTGCCAGCAGCTTAGACGTCAGAAGCACCATATATTTT. Protein product: CASSLDVRSTIYF. The genes are TRBV11-2 and TRBJ1-3; no firm D call. V lost 0 bases to trimming and J lost 9 bases, with 9 bases between them. CDR1 is SGHAT, CDR2 FQNNGV, per germline. The CDR3 length is 13 residues.

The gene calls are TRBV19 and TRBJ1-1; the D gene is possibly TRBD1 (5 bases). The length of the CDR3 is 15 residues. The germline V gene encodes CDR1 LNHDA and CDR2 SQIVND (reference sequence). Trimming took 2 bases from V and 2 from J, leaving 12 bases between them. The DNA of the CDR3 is TGTGCCAGTAGTATACAGGGAGGAGGCAACACTGAAGCTTTCTTT. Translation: CASSIQGGGNTEAFF.

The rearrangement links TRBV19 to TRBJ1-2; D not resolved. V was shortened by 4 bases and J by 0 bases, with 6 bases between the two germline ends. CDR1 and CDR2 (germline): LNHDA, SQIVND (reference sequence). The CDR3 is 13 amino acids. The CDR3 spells CASSSAPNYGYTF. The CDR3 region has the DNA TGTGCCAGTAGTAGCGCCCCTAACTATGGCTACACCTTC.

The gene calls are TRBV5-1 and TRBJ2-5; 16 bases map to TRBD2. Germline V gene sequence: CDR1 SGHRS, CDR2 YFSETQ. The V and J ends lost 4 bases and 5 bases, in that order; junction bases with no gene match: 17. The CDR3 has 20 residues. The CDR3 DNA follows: TGCGCCAGCAGCGCCGGGACTAGCGGGAGGGCCTTCAACCACGTGGAGACCCAGTACTTC. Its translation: CASSAGTSGRAFNHVETQYF.

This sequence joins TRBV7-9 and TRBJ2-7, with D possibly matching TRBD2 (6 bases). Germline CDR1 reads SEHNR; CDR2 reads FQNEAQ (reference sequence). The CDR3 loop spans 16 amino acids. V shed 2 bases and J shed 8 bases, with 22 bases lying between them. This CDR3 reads CASSLWVGTPDLQQYF. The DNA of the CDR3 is TGTGCCAGCAGCTTATGGGTCGGGACTCCAGACCTCCAGCAGTACTTC. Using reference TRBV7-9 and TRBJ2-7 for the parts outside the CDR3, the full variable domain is DTGVSQNPRHKITKRGQNVTFRCDPISEHNRLYWYRQTLGQGPEFLTYFQNEAQLEKSRLLSDRFSAERPKGSFSTLEIQRTEQGDSAMYLCASSLWVGTPDLQQYFGPGTRLTVT.

In DNA form, the CDR3 reads TGTGCCAGCAGTCCAGAATACTCTGGAAACACCATATATTTT. Translation: CASSPEYSGNTIYF. This chain uses TRBV6-5 with TRBJ1-3; D not resolved. The CDR3 extends over 14 amino acids. The germline V gene encodes CDR1 MNHEY and CDR2 SVGAGI. Trimming stripped 5 bases from V and 0 bases from J, with 8 bases between.

CDR3 DNA sequence: TGTGCCAGTAGTCTTCAAGCCGGGACAGGGGCTCTCCGGGGCTACACCTTC. This sequence encodes CASSLQAGTGALRGYTF. The chain recombines TRBV19 with TRBJ1-2, with 10 nucleotides matching TRBD1. This CDR3 is 17 amino acids long. J gave up 8 bases and V 5 bases, and 17 bases lay outside the gene matches. CDR1 and CDR2 (germline): LNHDA, SQIVND (reference sequence). Full variable domain (rest looked up from reference TRBV19 and TRBJ1-2): DGGITQSPKYLFRKEGQNVTLSCEQNLNHDAMYWYRQDPGQGLRLIYYSQIVNDFQKGDIAEGYSVSREKKESFPLTVTSAQKNPTAFYLCASSLQAGTGALRGYTFGSGTRLTVV.

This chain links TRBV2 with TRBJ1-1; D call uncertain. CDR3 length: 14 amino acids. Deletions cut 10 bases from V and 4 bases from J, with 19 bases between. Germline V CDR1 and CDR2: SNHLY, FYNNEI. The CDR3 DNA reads TGTGCCACCACTAGGGAGGAGCAGATCACTGAAGCTTTCTTT. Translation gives CATTREEQITEAFF.

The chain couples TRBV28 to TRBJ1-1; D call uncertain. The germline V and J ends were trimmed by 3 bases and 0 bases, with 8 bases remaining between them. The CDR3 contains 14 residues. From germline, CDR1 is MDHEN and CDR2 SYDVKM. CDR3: CASSLGQMNTEAFF. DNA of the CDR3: TGTGCCAGCAGTTTGGGCCAGATGAACACTGAAGCTTTCTTT.

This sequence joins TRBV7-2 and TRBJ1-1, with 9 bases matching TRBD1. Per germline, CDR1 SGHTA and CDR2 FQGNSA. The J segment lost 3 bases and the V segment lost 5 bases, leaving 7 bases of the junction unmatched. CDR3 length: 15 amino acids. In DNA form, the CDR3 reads TGTGCCAGCAGCGTAAGTTGGACAGGGGACACTGAAGCTTTCTTT. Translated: CASSVSWTGDTEAFF.

CDR3 sequence (DNA): TGTGCCAGCAGTGACCGGGGGGAGAACACTGAAGCTTTCTTT. Protein product: CASSDRGENTEAFF. The chain is built from TRBV2 and TRBJ1-1; possibly TRBD1 for D (5 bases). The V end lost 3 bases, the J end lost 1 base, and 9 bases lay between the germline ends. CDR1 SNHLY and CDR2 FYNNEI come from the germline V gene. The CDR3 covers 14 residues. Supplemented by reference TRBV2 and TRBJ1-1, the full variable domain reads EPEVTQTPSHQVTQMGQEVILRCVPISNHLYFYWYRQILGQKVEFLVSFYNNEISEKSEIFDDQFSVERPDGSNFTLKIRSTKLEDSAMYFCASSDRGENTEAFFGQGTRLTVV.

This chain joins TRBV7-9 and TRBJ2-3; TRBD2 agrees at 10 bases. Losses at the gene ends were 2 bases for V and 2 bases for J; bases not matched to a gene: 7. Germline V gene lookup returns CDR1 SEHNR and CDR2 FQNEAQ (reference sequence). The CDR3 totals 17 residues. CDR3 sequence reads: CASSLSSGGAITDTQYF. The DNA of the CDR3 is TGTGCCAGCAGCTTATCAAGCGGGGGGGCTATCACAGATACGCAGTATTTT.

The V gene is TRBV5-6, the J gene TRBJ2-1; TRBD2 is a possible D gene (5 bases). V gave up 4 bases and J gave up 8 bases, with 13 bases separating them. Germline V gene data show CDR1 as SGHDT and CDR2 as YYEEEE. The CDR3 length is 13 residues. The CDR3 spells CASSTGGFDEQFF. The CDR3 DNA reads TGTGCCAGCAGCACCGGAGGATTCGATGAGCAGTTCTTC. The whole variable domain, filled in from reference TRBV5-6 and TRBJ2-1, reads DAGVTQSPTHLIKTRGQQVTLRCSPKSGHDTVSWYQQALGQGPQFIFQYYEEEERQRGNFPDRFSGHQFPNYSSELNVNALLLGDSALYLCASSTGGFDEQFFGPGTRLTVL.

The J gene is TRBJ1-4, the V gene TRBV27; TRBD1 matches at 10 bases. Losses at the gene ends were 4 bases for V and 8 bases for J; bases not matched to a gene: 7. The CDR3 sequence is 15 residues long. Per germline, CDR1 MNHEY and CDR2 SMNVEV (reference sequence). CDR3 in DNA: TGTGCCAGCAGTTCTTGGACAGGGGGAAAAGAAAAACTGTTTTTT. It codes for CASSSWTGGKEKLFF.

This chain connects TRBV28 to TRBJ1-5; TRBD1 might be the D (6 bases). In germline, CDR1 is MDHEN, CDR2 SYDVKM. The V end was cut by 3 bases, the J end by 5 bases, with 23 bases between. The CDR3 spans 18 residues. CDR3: CASSLGWGTQGLHQPQHF. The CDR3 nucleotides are TGTGCCAGCAGTTTGGGGTGGGGAACACAGGGTCTTCATCAGCCCCAGCATTTT.

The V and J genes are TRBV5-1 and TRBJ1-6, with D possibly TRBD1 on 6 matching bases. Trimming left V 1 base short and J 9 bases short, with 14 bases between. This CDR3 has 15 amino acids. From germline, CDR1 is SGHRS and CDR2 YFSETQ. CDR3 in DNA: TGCGCCAGCAGCTTGAAGGGGGATCTTTTTTCACCCCTCCACTTT. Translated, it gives CASSLKGDLFSPLHF.

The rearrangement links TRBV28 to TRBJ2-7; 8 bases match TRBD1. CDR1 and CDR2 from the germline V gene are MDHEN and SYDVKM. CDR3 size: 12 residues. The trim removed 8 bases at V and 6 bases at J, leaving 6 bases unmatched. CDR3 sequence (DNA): TGTGCCAGCGGGACAGGACTGCTCGAGCAGTACTTC. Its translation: CASGTGLLEQYF.

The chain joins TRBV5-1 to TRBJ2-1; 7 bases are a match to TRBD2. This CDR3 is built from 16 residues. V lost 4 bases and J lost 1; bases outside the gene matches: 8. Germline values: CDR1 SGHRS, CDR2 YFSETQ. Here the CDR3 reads CASSTWGGDSYNEQFF. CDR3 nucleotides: TGCGCCAGCAGCACTTGGGGGGGAGATTCCTACAATGAGCAGTTCTTC.

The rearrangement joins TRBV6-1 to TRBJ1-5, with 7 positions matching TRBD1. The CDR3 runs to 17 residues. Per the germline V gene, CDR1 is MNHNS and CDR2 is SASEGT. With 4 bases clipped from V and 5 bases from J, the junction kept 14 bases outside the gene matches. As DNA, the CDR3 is TGTGCCAGCAGTGTTTTTAGGGACAGAGGACCGTATCAGCCCCAGCATTTT. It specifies CASSVFRDRGPYQPQHF.

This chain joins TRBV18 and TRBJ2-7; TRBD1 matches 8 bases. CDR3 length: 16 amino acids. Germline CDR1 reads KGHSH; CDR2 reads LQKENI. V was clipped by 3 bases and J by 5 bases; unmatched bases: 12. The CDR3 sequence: CASSPLPGTGGDEQYF. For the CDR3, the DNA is TGTGCCAGCTCACCCTTACCCGGGACAGGTGGTGACGAGCAGTACTTC.

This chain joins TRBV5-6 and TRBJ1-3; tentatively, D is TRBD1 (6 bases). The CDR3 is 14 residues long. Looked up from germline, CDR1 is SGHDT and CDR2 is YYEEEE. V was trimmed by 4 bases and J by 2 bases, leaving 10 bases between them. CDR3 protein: CASSVTGPGNTIYF. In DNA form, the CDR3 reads TGTGCCAGCAGCGTGACAGGACCTGGAAACACCATATATTTT.

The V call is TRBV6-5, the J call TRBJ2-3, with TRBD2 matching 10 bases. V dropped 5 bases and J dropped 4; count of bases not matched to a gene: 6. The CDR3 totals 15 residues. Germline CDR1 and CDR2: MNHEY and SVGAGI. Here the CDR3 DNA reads TGTGCCAGCAGTCTAGCGGGAGTGGGGGCAGATACGCAGTATTTT. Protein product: CASSLAGVGADTQYF.